The 20 T cell receptor beta chains in this list originate from one sample, sequenced in a study of memory CD4+ T cells and cytomegalovirus serostatus. The sort gate was single viable CD3+CD4+CD8-CD45RO+ cells for memory CD4+ T cells. Some clones are missing from TCRdb's copy, which holds only in-frame ones; the method was immunoSEQ multiplex PCR. The table lists roughly 67,000 clones, about 80% of them singletons. Sequenced sample: memory CD4+ T cells from blood. The receptors shown here come from an adult in good health and CMV-seropositive.

The genes are TRBV2 and TRBJ2-5, with D unclear. The CDR3 consists of 14 residues. Per germline, CDR1 SNHLY and CDR2 FYNNEI. Trimming stripped 2 bases from V and 1 base from J, with 8 bases between. The CDR3 region has the DNA TGTGCCAGCAGTGAAAATCCGGTCCAAGAGACCCAGTACTTC. Its protein is CASSENPVQETQYF.

With respect to this clone: One end of the junction fails to match germline, which may point to a read error. The rearrangement uses TRBV6-4 and TRBJ2-1; the match to TRBD1 covers 7 bases. Germline lookup yields CDR1 MRHNA and CDR2 SNTAGT. The CDR3 is made up of 15 amino acids. The CDR3: CASSIGRGSYTEQFF. DNA for the CDR3: TGTGCCAGCAGTATCGGCAGGGGGTCTTACACTGAGCAGTTCTTC.

This clone was picked up one time. CDR3 in amino acids: CASSFETATQYF. The CDR3 coding sequence is TGCGCCAGCAGCTTTGAGACCGCTACGCAGTATTTT. The V call is TRBV5-1, the J call TRBJ2-3, with unresolved D. The germline V gene encodes CDR1 SGHRS and CDR2 YFSETQ. The CDR3 is 12 amino acids. V lost 2 bases and J 8 bases, leaving 9 bases between the germline ends.

The gene calls are TRBV28 and TRBJ2-7; TRBD1 agrees at 7 bases. The CDR3 is 13 residues long. Unmatched junction bases numbered 6, after V lost 4 bases and J lost 6 bases. Per germline, CDR1 MDHEN and CDR2 SYDVKM. The CDR3 is CASSSPTGVEQYF. CDR3 coding DNA: TGTGCCAGCAGTTCTCCTACAGGGGTCGAGCAGTACTTC.

This clone has more than one count but fewer than ten. CDR3 protein: CASSQDPGGADPGNTIYF. In DNA form, the CDR3 reads TGTGCCAGCAGCCAAGATCCGGGCGGCGCGGACCCGGGAAACACCATATATTTT. V gene TRBV4-2 combines with J gene TRBJ1-3; no definite D call. Germline loops: CDR1 LGHNA, CDR2 YNFKEQ. V lost 0 bases, J lost 4 bases, and 19 bases lay in between. The CDR3 has 18 residues.

The gene calls are TRBV7-2 and TRBJ2-3; D is unresolved. The CDR3 is 14 amino acids. V lost 4 bases and J 2 bases, leaving 10 bases between the germline ends. Germline V gene lookup returns CDR1 SGHTA and CDR2 FQGNSA. CDR3 DNA: TGTGCCAGCAGCTACCTTGCTGTCACAGATACGCAGTATTTT. Translating gives CASSYLAVTDTQYF. Full variable domain (rest looked up from reference TRBV7-2 and TRBJ2-3): GAGVSQSPSNKVTEKGKDVELRCDPISGHTALYWYRQSLGQGLEFLIYFQGNSAPDKSGLPSDRFSAERTGGSVSTLTIQRTQQEDSAVYLCASSYLAVTDTQYFGPGTRLTVL.

The chain links TRBV6-4 to TRBJ1-6; 7 bases align to TRBD1. Looked up from germline, CDR1 is MRHNA and CDR2 is SNTAGT. The CDR3 spans 14 residues. V lost 3 bases and J lost 7; bases outside the gene matches: 3. The CDR3 sequence is CASSEQGGNSPLHF. As DNA, the CDR3 is TGTGCCAGCAGTGAGCAGGGGGGAAATTCACCCCTCCACTTT.

V gene TRBV7-3 combines with J gene TRBJ2-5; a possible D gene is TRBD1 (7 bases). CDR3 length: 14 residues. Trimming pared 5 bases from V and 5 bases from J, leaving 15 bases between. Per germline, CDR1 SGHTA and CDR2 FQGTGA. The CDR3 sequence: CASSPGGSRETQYF. CDR3 DNA: TGTGCCAGCAGCCCAGGGGGGTCCCGGGAGACCCAGTACTTC.

V and J are TRBV19 and TRBJ2-3, with D perhaps matching TRBD1 or TRBD2 (5 bases each). The CDR3 has 14 amino acids. Between the trimmed V and J ends, which lost 7 bases and 8 bases, there was a span of 19 bases. Per germline, CDR1 LNHDA and CDR2 SQIVND (reference sequence). The CDR3: CASMTGHVSGTQYF. The CDR3, as DNA: TGTGCCAGTATGACGGGGCATGTTTCGGGTACGCAGTATTTT.

This chain joins TRBV14 and TRBJ2-2; D remains unclear. The CDR3 spans 15 residues. Trimming took 0 bases from V and 4 from J, leaving 9 bases between them. In germline, CDR1 is SGHDN, CDR2 FVKESK. The CDR3 nucleotides read TGTGCCAGCAGCCAAGACTTCTCGGGCACCGGGGAGCTGTTTTTT. Protein: CASSQDFSGTGELFF.

The CDR3 DNA follows: TGTGCCAGCAGCCAGTACAGGGCCCCTGGGGATGAGCAGTTCTTC. It specifies CASSQYRAPGDEQFF. The rearrangement links TRBV4-2 to TRBJ2-1, with a possible D match to TRBD1 (6 bases). The length of the CDR3 is 15 residues. V lost 3 bases, J lost 8 bases, and 17 bases lay in between. Germline V gene lookup returns CDR1 LGHNA and CDR2 YNFKEQ.

This clone was observed once. The chain has TRBV28 and TRBJ1-2; D is unresolved. Germline assignment: CDR1 MDHEN and CDR2 SYDVKM. With 3 bases removed from V and 11 bases from J, the gap between germline ends came to 19 bases. There are 14 residues in the CDR3. DNA for the CDR3: TGTGCCAGCAGTTTTACCTCGGGATCTAGAGGGTACACCTTC. This sequence encodes CASSFTSGSRGYTF.

J is TRBJ2-3 and V is TRBV5-1, with TRBD2 matching over 8 bases. This CDR3 has 12 residues. Germline loops: CDR1 SGHRS, CDR2 YFSETQ. Trimming removed 2 bases from V and 9 bases from J; junction bases left unmatched: 2. CDR3 coding DNA: TGCGCCAGCAGCTTTAGCGGGGACACGCAGTATTTT. Its protein product is CASSFSGDTQYF. Based on the CDR3 plus reference TRBV5-1 and TRBJ2-3, the full variable domain is KAGVTQTPRYLIKTRGQQVTLSCSPISGHRSVSWYQQTPGQGLQFLFEYFSETQRNKGNFPGRFSGRQFSNSRSEMNVSTLELGDSALYLCASSFSGDTQYFGPGTRLTVL.

The rearrangement links TRBV10-1 to TRBJ2-3; the D gene is possibly TRBD2 (5 bases). CDR1 is WNHNN and CDR2 is SYGVQD in the germline V gene (reference sequence). The CDR3 extends over 13 amino acids. Deletions cut 4 bases from V and 3 bases from J, with 8 bases between. CDR3 region: CASSAGVTDTQYF. CDR3 DNA sequence: TGCGCCAGCAGTGCCGGGGTGACAGATACGCAGTATTTT.

The chain is built from TRBV10-3 and TRBJ2-3; 11 positions match TRBD2. The V and J ends lost 4 bases and 0 bases, in that order; junction bases with no gene match: 3. CDR1 is ENHRY and CDR2 is SYGVKD in the germline V gene. This CDR3 is built from 16 residues. The CDR3 protein is CAISGGLAASTDTQYF. CDR3 DNA: TGTGCCATCAGTGGGGGACTAGCGGCGAGCACAGATACGCAGTATTTT.

This clone was picked up a small number of times. V is TRBV5-6 and J is TRBJ2-5; 8 bases fit TRBD2. CDR3 length: 14 residues. Trimming took 4 bases from V and 4 from J; bases not matched to a gene: 6. Looked up from germline, CDR1 is SGHDT and CDR2 is YYEEEE. The CDR3 bases are TGTGCCAGCAGCCTAACTAGCGGAGGAGAGACCCAGTACTTC. Translation: CASSLTSGGETQYF.

The table lists this clone with a count of one. As DNA, the CDR3 is TGTGCCAGCAGTCACAGGCGACTAGCCAAAAACATTCAGTACTTC. It codes for CASSHRRLAKNIQYF. The gene calls are TRBV28 and TRBJ2-4, with a weak D call TRBD1 (5 bases). With 5 bases removed from V and 0 bases from J, the gap between germline ends came to 11 bases. Germline assignment: CDR1 MDHEN and CDR2 SYDVKM. The CDR3 contains 15 residues. The variable domain in full, with the rest retrieved from reference TRBV28 and TRBJ2-4, is DVKVTQSSRYLVKRTGEKVFLECVQDMDHENMFWYRQDPGLGLRLIYFSYDVKMKEKGDIPEGYSVSREKKERFSLILESASTNQTSMYLCASSHRRLAKNIQYFGAGTRLSVL.

This clone has a handful of counts. The chain is built from TRBV7-2 and TRBJ1-1; no clear D gene. The CDR3 has 13 residues. Germline CDR1 SGHTA, CDR2 FQGNSA. Trimming cost V 3 bases and J 0 bases, with 5 bases left between them. DNA for the CDR3: TGTGCCAGCAGCTTTTCGGTGAACACTGAAGCTTTCTTT. This codes for CASSFSVNTEAFF.

This clone has just one count. This sequence joins TRBV5-1 and TRBJ1-6; 7 nucleotides agree with TRBD1. Germline V lookup: CDR1 SGHRS, CDR2 YFSETQ. The CDR3 runs to 16 residues. V was clipped by 3 bases and J by 4 bases; unmatched bases: 7. The CDR3 region is CASSSNGGQYNSPLHF. The CDR3 bases are TGCGCCAGCAGCTCAAATGGGGGACAGTATAATTCACCCCTCCACTTT.

The V gene is TRBV6-1, the J gene TRBJ1-4, with 9 bases lining up with TRBD1. The CDR3 length is 15 residues. Germline assignment: CDR1 MNHNS and CDR2 SASEGT. Trimming removed 2 bases from V and 7 bases from J; junction bases left unmatched: 5. The CDR3 DNA sequence: TGTGCCAGCAGTGAATGGGGACAGGGAACTGAAAAACTGTTTTTT. Encoded protein: CASSEWGQGTEKLFF.